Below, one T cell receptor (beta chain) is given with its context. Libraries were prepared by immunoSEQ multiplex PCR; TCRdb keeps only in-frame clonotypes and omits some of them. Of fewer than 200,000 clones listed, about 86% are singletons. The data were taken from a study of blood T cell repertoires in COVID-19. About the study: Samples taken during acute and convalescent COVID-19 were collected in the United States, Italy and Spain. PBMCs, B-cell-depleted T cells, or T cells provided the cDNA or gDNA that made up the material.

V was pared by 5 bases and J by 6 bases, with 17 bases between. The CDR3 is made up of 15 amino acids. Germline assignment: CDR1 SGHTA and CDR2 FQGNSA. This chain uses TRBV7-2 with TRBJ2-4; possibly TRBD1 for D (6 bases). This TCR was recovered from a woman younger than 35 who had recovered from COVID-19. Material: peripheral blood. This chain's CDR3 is CASSTGHQTLNIQYF. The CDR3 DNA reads TGTGCCAGCAGCACGGGACACCAAACCCTAAACATTCAGTACTTC.